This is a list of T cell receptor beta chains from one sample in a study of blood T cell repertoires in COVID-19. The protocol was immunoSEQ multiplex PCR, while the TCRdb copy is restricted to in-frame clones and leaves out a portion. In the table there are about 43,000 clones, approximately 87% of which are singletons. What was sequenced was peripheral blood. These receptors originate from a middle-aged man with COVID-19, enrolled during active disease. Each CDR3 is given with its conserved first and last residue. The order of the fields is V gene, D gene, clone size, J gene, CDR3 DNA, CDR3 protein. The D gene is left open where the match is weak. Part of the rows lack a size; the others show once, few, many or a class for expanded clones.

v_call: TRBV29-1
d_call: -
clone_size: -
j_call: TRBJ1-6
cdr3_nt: TGCAGCGTAGGGGAGGTCTATAATTCACCCCTCCACTTT
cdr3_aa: CSVGEVYNSPLHF

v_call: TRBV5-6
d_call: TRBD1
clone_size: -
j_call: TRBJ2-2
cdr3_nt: TGTGCCAGCAGCCTCGGACAGGGAGGGAACACCGGGGAGCTGTTTTTT
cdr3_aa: CASSLGQGGNTGELFF

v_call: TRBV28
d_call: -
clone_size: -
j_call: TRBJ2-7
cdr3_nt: TGTGCCAGCAGTTTAAACAGTCCCTACGAGCAGTACTTC
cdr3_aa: CASSLNSPYEQYF

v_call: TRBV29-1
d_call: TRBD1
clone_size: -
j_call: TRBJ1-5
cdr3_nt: TGCAGCGTTGGAACGTCCACAGGGGGCAATCAGCCCCAGCATTTT
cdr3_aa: CSVGTSTGGNQPQHF

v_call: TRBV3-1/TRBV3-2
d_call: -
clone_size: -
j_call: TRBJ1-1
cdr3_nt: TGTGCCAGCAGCCCAAGTTGGCAGGATGAAGCTTTCTTT
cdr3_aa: CASSPSWQDEAFF

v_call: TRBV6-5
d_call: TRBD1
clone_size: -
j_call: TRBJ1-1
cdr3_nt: TGTGCCAGCAAATCTTCAGGGGGCACTGAAGCTTTCTTT
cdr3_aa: CASKSSGGTEAFF

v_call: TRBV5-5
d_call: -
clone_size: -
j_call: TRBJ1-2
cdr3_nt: TGTGCCAGCAGCTTGTACGAGGATGGCTACACCTTC
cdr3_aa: CASSLYEDGYTF

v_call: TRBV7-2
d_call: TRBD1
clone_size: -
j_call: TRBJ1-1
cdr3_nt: TGTGCCAGCAGCCCGCAGACAGGGGTTCAGGCTTTCTTT
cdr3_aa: CASSPQTGVQAFF

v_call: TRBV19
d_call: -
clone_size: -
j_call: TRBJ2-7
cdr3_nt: TGTGCCAGTAGTATCCGGCACAGGAACCCCTACGAGCAGTACTTC
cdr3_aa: CASSIRHRNPYEQYF

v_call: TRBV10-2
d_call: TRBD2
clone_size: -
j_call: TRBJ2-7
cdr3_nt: TGCGCCAGCAGTGAAATCCCTAGCGGGAGAATCTACGAGCAGTACTTC
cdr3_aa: CASSEIPSGRIYEQYF

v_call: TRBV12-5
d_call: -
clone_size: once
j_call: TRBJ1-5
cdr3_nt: TGTGCTAGTGGCCCCCCCGGTTACGATAGCAATCAGCCCCAGCATTTT
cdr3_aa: CASGPPGYDSNQPQHF

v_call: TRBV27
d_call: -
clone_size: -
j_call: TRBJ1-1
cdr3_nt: TGTGCCAGCAGTTTCTGGCAAAACACTGAAGCTTTCTTT
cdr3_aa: CASSFWQNTEAFF

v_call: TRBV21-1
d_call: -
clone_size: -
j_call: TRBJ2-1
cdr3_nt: TGTGCCAGCAGCAAATTGATAAGGGGGAAGCAGTTCTTC
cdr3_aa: CASSKLIRGKQFF

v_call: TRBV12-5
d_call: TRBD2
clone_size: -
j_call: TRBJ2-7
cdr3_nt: TGTGCTAGTGGTCGGGTCCAAACTAGCGGGAGGACCGAGCAGTACTTC
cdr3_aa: CASGRVQTSGRTEQYF

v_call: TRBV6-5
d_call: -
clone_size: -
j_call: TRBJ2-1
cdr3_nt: TGTGCCAGCCGTACGGACAATGAGCAGTTCTTC
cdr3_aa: CASRTDNEQFF

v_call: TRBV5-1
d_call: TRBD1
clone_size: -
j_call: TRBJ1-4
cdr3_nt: TGCGCCAGCAGCGCGGGACAGCTTTATGAAAAACTGTTTTTT
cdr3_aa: CASSAGQLYEKLFF

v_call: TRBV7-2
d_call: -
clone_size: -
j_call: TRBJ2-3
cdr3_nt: TGTGCCAGCAGCTTAGATCTGGCGGGAGATACGCAGTATTTT
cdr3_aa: CASSLDLAGDTQYF

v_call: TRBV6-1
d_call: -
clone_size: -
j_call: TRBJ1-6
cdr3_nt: TGTGCCAGCAGTGAATCGGTGAATTCACCCCTCCACTTT
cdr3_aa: CASSESVNSPLHF

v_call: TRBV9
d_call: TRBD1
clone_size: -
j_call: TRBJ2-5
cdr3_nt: TGTGCCAGCAGCGTAGTACAGGGGGCCTTGGAGACCCAGTACTTC
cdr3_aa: CASSVVQGALETQYF